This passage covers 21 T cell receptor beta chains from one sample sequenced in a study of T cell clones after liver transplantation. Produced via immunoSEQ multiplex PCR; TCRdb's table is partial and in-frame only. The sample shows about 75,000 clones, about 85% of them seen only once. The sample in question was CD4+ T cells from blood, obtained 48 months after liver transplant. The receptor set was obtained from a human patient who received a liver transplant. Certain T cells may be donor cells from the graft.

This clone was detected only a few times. The CDR3: CASSSGRIYEQYF. The DNA for the CDR3 is TGTGCCAGCAGCTCTGGACGGATCTACGAGCAGTACTTC. The genes are TRBV7-9 and TRBJ2-7; unclear D gene. The CDR3 runs 13 residues. The germline gives CDR1 SEHNR, CDR2 FQNEAQ (reference sequence). V lost 4 bases and J lost 3, with 10 bases in between.

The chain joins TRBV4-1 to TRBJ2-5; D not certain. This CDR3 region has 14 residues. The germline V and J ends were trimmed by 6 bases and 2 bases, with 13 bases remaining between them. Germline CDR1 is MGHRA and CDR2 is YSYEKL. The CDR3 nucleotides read TGCGCCAGCAGTTCCGGGCAGCTTCAAGAGACCCAGTACTTC. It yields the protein CASSSGQLQETQYF.

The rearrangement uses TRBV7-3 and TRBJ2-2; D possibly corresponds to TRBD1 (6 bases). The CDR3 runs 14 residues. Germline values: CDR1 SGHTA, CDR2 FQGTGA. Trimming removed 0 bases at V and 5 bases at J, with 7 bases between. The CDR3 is CASSLTDRTGELFF. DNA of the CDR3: TGTGCCAGCAGCTTAACGGACAGAACCGGGGAGCTGTTTTTT.

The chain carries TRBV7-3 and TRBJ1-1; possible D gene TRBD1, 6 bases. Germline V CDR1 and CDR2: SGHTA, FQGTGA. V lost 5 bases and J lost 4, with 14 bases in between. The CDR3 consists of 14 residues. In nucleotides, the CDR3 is TGTGCCAGCAGCCCCGGGCAGGGGAGCACTGAAGCTTTCTTT. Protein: CASSPGQGSTEAFF.

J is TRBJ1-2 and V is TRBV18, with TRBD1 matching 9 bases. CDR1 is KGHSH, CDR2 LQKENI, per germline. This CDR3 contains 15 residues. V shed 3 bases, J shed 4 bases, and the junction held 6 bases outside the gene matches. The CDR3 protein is CASSPGDREAYGYTF. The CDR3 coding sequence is TGTGCCAGCTCACCTGGGGACAGGGAGGCCTATGGCTACACCTTC. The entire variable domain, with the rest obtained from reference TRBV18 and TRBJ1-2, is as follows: NAGVMQNPRHLVRRRGQEARLRCSPMKGHSHVYWYRQLPEEGLKFMVYLQKENIIDESGMPKERFSAEFPKEGPSILRIQQVVRGDSAAYFCASSPGDREAYGYTFGSGTRLTVV.

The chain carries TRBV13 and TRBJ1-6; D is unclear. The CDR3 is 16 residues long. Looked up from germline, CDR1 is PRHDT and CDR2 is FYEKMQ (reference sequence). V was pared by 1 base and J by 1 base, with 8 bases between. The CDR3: CASSLEGLSYNSPLHF. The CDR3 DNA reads TGTGCCAGCAGCTTAGAAGGCCTATCCTATAATTCACCCCTCCACTTT.

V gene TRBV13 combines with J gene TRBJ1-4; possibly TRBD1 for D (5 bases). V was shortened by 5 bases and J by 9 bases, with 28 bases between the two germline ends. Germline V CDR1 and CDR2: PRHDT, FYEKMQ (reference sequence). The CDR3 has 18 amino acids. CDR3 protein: CASSIHVDPRDPRQKLFF. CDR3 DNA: TGTGCCAGCAGCATACATGTGGATCCCCGGGACCCGAGGCAAAAACTGTTTTTT.

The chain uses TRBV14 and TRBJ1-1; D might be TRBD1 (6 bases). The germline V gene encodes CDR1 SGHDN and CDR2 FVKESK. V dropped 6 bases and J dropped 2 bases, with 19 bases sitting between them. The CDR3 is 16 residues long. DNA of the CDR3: TGTGCCAGCAGTAGGGGGAGGACAGCAGTAAACACTGAAGCTTTCTTT. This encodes CASSRGRTAVNTEAFF. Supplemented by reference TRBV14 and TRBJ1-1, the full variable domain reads EAGVTQFPSHSVIEKGQTVTLRCDPISGHDNLYWYRRVMGKEIKFLLHFVKESKQDESGMPNNRFLAERTGGTYSTLKVQPAELEDSGVYFCASSRGRTAVNTEAFFGQGTRLTVV.

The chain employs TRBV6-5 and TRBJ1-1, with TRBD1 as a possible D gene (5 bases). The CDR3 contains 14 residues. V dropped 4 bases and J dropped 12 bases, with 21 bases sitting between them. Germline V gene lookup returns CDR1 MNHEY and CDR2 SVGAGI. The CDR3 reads CASSWGTMGDQTFF. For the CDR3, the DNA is TGTGCCAGCAGTTGGGGAACGATGGGGGACCAAACTTTCTTT.

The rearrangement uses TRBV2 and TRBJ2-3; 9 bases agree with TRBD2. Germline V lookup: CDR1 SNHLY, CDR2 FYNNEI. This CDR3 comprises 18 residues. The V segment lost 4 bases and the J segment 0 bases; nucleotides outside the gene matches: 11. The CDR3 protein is CASSGIAGGLMSTDTQYF. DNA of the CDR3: TGTGCCAGCAGTGGAATCGCGGGGGGGCTAATGAGCACAGATACGCAGTATTTT.

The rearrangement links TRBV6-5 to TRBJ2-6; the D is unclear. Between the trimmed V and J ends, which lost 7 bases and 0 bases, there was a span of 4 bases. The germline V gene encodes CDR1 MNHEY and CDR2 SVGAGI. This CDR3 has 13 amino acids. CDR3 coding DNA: TGTGCCAGCAAAAACTCTGGGGCCAACGTCCTGACTTTC. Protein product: CASKNSGANVLTF.

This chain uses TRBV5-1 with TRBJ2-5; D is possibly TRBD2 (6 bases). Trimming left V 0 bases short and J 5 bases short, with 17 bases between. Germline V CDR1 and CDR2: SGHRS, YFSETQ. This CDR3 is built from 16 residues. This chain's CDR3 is CASSLEGGVLGETQYF. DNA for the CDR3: TGCGCCAGCAGCTTGGAAGGAGGGGTCCTCGGGGAGACCCAGTACTTC.

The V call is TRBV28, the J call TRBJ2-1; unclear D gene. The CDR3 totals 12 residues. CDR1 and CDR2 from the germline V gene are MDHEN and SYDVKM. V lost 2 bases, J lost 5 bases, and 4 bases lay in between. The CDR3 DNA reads TGTGCCAGCAGTTTAATTAACAATGAGCAGTTCTTC. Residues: CASSLINNEQFF.

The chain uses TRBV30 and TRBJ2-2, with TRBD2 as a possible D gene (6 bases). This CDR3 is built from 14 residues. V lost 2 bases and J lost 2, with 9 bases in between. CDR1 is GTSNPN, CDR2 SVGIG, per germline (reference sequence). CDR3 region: CAWSRDSNTGELFF. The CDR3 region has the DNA TGTGCCTGGAGTAGGGACTCCAACACCGGGGAGCTGTTTTTT. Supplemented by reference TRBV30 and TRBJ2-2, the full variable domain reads SQTIHQWPATLVQPVGSPLSLECTVEGTSNPNLYWYRQAAGRGLQLLFYSVGIGQISSEVPQNLSASRPQDRQFILSSKKLLLSDSGFYLCAWSRDSNTGELFFGEGSRLTVL.

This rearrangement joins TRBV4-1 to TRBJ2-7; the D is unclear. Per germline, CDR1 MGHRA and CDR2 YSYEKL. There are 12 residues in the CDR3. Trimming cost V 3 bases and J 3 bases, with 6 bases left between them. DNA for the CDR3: TGCGCCAGCAGCCACCGGAACTACGAGCAGTACTTC. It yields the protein CASSHRNYEQYF.

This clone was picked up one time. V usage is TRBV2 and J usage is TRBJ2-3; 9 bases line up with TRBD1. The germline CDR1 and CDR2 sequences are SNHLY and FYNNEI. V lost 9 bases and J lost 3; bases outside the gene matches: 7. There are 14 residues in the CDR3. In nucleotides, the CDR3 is TGTGCCAGTCTGAGACAGGGGGTAACAGATACGCAGTATTTT. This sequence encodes CASLRQGVTDTQYF.

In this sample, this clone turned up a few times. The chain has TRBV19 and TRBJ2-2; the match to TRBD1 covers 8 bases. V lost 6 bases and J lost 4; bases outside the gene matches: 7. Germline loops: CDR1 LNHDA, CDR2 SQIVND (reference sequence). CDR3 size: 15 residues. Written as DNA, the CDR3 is TGTGCCAGTAGGGACAGGGACCTTAGCACCGGGGAGCTGTTTTTT. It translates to CASRDRDLSTGELFF.

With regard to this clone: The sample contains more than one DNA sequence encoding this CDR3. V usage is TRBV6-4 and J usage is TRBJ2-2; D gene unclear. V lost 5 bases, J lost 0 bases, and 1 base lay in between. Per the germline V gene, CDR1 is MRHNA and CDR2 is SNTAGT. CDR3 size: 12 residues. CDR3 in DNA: TGTGCCAGCAGTCCGAACACCGGGGAGCTGTTTTTT. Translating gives CASSPNTGELFF.

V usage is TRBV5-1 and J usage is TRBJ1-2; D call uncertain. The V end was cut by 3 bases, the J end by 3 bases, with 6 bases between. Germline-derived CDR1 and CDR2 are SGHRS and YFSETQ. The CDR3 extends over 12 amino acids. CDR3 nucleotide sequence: TGCGCCAGCAGCTCGCGGGACTATGGCTACACCTTC. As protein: CASSSRDYGYTF.

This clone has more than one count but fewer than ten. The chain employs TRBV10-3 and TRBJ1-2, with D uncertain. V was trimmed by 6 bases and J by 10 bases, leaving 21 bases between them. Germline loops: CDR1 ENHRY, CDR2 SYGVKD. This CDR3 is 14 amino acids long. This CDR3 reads CAISPEAVRSDYTF. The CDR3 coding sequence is TGTGCCATCAGCCCCGAAGCGGTTCGTTCCGACTACACCTTC.

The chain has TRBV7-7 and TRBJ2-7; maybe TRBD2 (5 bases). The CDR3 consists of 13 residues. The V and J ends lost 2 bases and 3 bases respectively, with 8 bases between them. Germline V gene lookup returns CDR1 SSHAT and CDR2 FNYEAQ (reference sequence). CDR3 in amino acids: CASSLLEGYEQYF. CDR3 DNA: TGTGCCAGCAGCTTACTAGAGGGCTACGAGCAGTACTTC. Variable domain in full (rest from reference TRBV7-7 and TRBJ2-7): GAGVSQSPRYKVTKRGQDVTLRCDPISSHATLYWYQQALGQGPEFLTYFNYEAQPDKSGLPSDRFSAERPEGSISTLTIQRTEQRDSAMYRCASSLLEGYEQYFGPGTRLTVT.